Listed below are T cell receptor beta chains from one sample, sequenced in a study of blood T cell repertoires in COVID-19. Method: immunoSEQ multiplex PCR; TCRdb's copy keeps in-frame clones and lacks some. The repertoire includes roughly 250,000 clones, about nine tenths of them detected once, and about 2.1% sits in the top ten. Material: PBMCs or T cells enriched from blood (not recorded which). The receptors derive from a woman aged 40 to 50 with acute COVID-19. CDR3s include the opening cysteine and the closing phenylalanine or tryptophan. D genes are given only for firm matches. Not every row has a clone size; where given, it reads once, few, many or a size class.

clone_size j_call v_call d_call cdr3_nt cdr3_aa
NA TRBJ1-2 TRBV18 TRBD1 TGTGCCAGCTCACCATACAACCGGGACAGGGACGGCTACACCTTC CASSPYNRDRDGYTF
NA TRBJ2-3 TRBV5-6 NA TGTGCCAGCAGCTTGGCGGGGGATACGCAGTATTTT CASSLAGDTQYF
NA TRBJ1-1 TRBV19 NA TGTGCCAGTAGTATTGGTATTGATTGGTGGGCGAACACTGAAGCTTTCTTT CASSIGIDWWANTEAFF
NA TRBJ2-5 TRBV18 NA TGTGCCAGCTCACCACAGGGGAAGGAGACCCAGTACTTC CASSPQGKETQYF
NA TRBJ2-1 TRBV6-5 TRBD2 TGTGCCAGCAGTTACTCGGGGGGGAACTACAATGAGCAGTTCTTC CASSYSGGNYNEQFF
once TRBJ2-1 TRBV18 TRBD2 TGTGCCAGCTCGCCGGGACTAGCAGAGTGGAATGAGCAGTTCTTC CASSPGLAEWNEQFF
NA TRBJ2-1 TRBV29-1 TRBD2 TGCAGCGTTGAAGTCCGGGACTACGAGCAGTTCTTC CSVEVRDYEQFF
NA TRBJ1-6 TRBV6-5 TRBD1 TGTGCCAGCAGAGTGACAGGGAGTTCACCCCTCCACTTT CASRVTGSSPLHF
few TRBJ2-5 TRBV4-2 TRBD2 TGTGCCAGCAGCCAAGACGATTTGGGGACTAGTCAAGAGACCCAGTACTTC CASSQDDLGTSQETQYF
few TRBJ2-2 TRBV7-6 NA TGTGCCAGCAGCCAGACAGAGTCGAACACCGGGGAGCTGTTTTTT CASSQTESNTGELFF
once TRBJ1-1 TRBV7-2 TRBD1 TGTGCCAGCAGCTTCTGGTCGCAGGGGGCCACTGAAGCTTTCTTT CASSFWSQGATEAFF
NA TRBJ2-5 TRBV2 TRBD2 TGTGCCATCCCACTAGCGGGGAAAGAGACCCAGTACTTC CAIPLAGKETQYF
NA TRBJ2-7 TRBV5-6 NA TGTGCCAGCAGTAGCTCCTACGAGCAGTACTTC CASSSSYEQYF
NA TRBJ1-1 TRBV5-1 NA TGCGCCAGCAGCTTAAGGGCCGGGGGGAACACTGAAGCTTTCTTT CASSLRAGGNTEAFF
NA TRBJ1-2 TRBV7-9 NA TGTGCCAGCAGCTTAGCCCCACAGGTCGATTATGGCTACACCTTC CASSLAPQVDYGYTF
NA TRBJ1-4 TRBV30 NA TGTGCCTGGTCAGGGCGGGAAAAACTGTTTTTT CAWSGREKLFF
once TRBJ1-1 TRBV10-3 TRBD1 TGTGCCATCAGTGACCCGGGACAGGGATTCACTGAAGCTTTCTTT CAISDPGQGFTEAFF
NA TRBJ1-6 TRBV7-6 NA TGTGCCAGCAGCACCGGACTCAGCTCCTATAATTCACCCCTCCACTTT CASSTGLSSYNSPLHF
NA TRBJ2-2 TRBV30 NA TGTGCCTGGAGTTACGAGGAGGGTAGGAACGGGGAGCTGTTTTTT CAWSYEEGRNGELFF
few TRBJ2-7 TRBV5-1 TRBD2 TGCGCCAGCAGCTTGGTCGGCGGGGGGGTCGACGAGCAGTACTTC CASSLVGGGVDEQYF
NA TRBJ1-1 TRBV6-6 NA TGTGCCAGCAGTTACGGTCTGGGGGGGGGAACTGAAGCTTTCTTT CASSYGLGGGTEAFF
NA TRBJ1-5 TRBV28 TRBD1 TGTGCCAGCAGTTGGACAGGGGTAGTTCAGCCCCAGCATTTT CASSWTGVVQPQHF
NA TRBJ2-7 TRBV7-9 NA TGTGCCAGCAGCTCGGGGGAGTCCACCTACGAGCAGTACTTC CASSSGESTYEQYF
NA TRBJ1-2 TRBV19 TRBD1 TGTGCCAGCAGTGGACAGGGAGGCTATGGCTACACCTTC CASSGQGGYGYTF
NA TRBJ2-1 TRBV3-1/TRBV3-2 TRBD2 TGTGCCAGCAGCCAAAGCGGGAGGGCCAATGAGCAGTTCTTC CASSQSGRANEQFF
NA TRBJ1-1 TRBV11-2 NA TGTGCCAGCAGCTTACAGGCAGGGCAATCAAACACTGAAGCTTTCTTT CASSLQAGQSNTEAFF
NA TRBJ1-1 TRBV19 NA TGTGCCAGTAGGAGACAGTCGCTGAACACTGAAGCTTTCTTT CASRRQSLNTEAFF
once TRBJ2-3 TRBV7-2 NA TGTGCCAGCAGCTTTAGAGGAGGGTCAGATACGCAGTATTTT CASSFRGGSDTQYF
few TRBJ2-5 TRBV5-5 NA TGTGCCAGCAGCCCACACCTAGGACAGCTCCAAGAGACCCAGTACTTC CASSPHLGQLQETQYF
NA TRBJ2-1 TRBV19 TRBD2 TGTGCCAGTAGTATAGGACTAGCGTCCTACAATGAGCAGTTCTTC CASSIGLASYNEQFF
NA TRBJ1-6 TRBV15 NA TGTGCCACCCGCCTTGGGAGGACCTATAATTCACCCCTCCACTTT CATRLGRTYNSPLHF
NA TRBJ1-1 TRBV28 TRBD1 TGTGCCAGCAGAGACAGGGGCAACACTGAAGCTTTCTTT CASRDRGNTEAFF
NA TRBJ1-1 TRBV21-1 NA TGTGCCAGCAGCAAAGATTTACGGGGCGCGGGGCCCACTGAAGCTTTCTTT CASSKDLRGAGPTEAFF
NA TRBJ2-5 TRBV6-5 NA TGTGCCAGCAGCCCGGTTGGGCCCCAGTACTTC CASSPVGPQYF
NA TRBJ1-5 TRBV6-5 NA TGTGCCAGCAGGAGGGGGGGCGCGGACAATCAGCCCCAGCATTTT CASRRGGADNQPQHF